This T cell receptor beta chain emerged from a study of control samples from healthy donors and cancer patients. The repertoire was sequenced with immunoSEQ multiplex PCR; TCRdb's copy has only in-frame clones and lacks some. The data show roughly 95,000 clones, with around nine tenths seen just once and around 3% held by the top ten. From germline, CDR1 is SNHLY and CDR2 FYNNEI. CDR3 length: 15 amino acids. The V and J ends lost 0 bases and 5 bases respectively, with 12 bases between them. The source of this sequence is a human donor in good health. The donor label of this sample is uncertain. The sample taken for sequencing was blood. The chain is built from TRBV2 and TRBJ2-3; tentatively, D is TRBD2 (6 bases). The CDR3 spells CASSEAGSGGDTQYF. CDR3 DNA: TGTGCCAGCAGTGAAGCGGGTAGCGGAGGAGATACGCAGTATTTT.